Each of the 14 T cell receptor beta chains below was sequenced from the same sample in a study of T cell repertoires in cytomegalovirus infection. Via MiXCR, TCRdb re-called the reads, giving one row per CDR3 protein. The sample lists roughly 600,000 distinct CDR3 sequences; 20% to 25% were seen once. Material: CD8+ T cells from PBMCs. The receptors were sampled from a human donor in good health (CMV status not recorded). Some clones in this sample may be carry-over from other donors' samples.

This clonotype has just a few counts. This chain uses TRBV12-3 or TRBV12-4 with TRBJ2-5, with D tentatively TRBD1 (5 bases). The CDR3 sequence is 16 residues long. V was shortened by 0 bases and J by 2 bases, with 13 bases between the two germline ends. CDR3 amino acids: CASSLALTVQQETQYF. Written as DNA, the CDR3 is TGTGCCAGCAGTTTAGCGCTGACAGTCCAACAAGAGACCCAGTACTTC.

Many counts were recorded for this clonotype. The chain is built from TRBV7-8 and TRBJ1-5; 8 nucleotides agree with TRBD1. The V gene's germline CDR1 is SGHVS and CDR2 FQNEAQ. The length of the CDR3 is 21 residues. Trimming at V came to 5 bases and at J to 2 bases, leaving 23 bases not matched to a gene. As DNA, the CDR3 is TGTGCCAGCAGCCTAAAAGCTTCCCGGGACAGGACTGGGGACGGCAATCAGCCCCAGCATTTT. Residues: CASSLKASRDRTGDGNQPQHF.

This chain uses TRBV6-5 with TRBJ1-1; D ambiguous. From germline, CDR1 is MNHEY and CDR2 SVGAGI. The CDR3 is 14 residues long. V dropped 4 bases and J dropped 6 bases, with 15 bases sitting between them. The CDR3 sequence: CASSSDYLGPEAFF. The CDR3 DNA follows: TGTGCCAGCAGTTCTGACTATCTCGGCCCTGAAGCTTTCTTT.

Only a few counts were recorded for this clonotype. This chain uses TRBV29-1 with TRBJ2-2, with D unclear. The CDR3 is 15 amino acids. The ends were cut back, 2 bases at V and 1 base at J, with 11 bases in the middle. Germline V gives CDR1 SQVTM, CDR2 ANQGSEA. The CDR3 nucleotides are TGCAGCGTTGAACCTACGGACCAGAACACCGGGGAGCTGTTTTTT. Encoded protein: CSVEPTDQNTGELFF.

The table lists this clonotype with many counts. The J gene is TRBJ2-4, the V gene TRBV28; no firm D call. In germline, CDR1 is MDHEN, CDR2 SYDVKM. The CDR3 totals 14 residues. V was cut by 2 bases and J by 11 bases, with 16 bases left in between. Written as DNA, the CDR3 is TGTGCCAGCAGTTTAACGAGACAAGGAGTTCTTCAGTACTTC. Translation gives CASSLTRQGVLQYF.

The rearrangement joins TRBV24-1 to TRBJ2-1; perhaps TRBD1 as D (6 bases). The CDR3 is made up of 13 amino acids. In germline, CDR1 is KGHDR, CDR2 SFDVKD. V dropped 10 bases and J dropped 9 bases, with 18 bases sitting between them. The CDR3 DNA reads TGTGCCACGGGACACAAAGAACGGAGTGAGCAGTTCTTC. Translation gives CATGHKERSEQFF.

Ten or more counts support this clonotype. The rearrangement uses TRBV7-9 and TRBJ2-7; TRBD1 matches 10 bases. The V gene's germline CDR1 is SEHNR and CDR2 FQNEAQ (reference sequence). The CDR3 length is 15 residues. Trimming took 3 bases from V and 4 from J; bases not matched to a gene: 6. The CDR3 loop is CASSFPAGQGYEQYF. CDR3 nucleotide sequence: TGTGCCAGCAGCTTCCCCGCGGGACAGGGGTACGAGCAGTACTTC.

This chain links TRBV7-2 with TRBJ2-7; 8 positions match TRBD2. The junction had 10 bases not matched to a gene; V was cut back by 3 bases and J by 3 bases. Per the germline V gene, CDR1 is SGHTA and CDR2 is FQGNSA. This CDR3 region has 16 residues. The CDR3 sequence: CASSLADSGAHYEQYV. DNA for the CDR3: TGTGCCAGCAGCTTGGCTGATAGCGGGGCTCACTACGAGCAGTACGTC.

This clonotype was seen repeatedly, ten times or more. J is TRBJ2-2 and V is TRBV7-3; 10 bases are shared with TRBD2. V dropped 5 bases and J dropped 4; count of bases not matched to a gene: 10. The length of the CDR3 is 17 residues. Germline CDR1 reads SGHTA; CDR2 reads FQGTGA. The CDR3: CASSPSLAGARTGELFF. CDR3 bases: TGTGCCAGCAGCCCCTCCCTAGCGGGGGCCCGCACCGGGGAGCTGTTTTTT.

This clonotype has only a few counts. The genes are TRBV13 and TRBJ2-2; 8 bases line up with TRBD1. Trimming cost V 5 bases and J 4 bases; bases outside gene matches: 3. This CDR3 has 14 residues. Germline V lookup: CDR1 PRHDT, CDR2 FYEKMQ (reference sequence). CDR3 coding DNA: TGTGCCAGCAGCCAGGGGGCAGGCACCGGGGAGCTGTTTTTT. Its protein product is CASSQGAGTGELFF.

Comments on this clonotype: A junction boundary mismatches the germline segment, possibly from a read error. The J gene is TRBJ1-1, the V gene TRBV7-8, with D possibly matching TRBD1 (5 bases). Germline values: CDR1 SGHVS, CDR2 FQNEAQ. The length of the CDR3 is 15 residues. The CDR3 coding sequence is TGTGCCAACAGCTCTCAGGCGGGGGGTTATCCTGAAGCTTTCTTT. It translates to CANSSQAGGYPEAFF.

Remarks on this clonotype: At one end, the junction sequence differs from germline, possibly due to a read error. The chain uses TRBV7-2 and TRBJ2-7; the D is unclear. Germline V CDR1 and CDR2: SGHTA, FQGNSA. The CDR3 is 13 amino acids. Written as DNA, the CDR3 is TGTGCCAGCAGCTTAGCACGGAGCTACGAGCGGTACTTC. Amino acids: CASSLARSYERYF.

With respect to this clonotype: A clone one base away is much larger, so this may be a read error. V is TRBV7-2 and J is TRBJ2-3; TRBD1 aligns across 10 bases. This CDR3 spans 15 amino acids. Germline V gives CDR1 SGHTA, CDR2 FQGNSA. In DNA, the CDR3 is TGTGCCAGCAGTTCAGACAGGGGGCTTACAGATACGCAGAATTTT. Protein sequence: CASSSDRGLTDTQNF.

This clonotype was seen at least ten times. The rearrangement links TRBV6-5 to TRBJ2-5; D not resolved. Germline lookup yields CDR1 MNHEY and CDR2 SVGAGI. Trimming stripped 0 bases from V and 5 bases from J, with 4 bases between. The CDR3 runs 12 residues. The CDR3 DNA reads TGTGCCAGCAGTTACTCGAGGGAGACCCAGTACTTC. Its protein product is CASSYSRETQYF.